The 8 T cell receptor beta chains listed next were all sequenced from one sample in a study of T cell changes during pregnancy in multiple sclerosis. The assay was immunoSEQ multiplex PCR, and TCRdb's table has in-frame clones only and misses some. Among about 42,000 clones, around 96% were seen once, and the ten largest hold 0.85% to 1%. This specimen consisted of peripheral blood, obtained in the second trimester of pregnancy. These receptors came from a female donor with multiple sclerosis, enrolled in a pregnancy study.

V is TRBV19 and J is TRBJ1-5, with 9 bases fitting TRBD1. Looked up from germline, CDR1 is LNHDA and CDR2 is SQIVND (reference sequence). This CDR3 is built from 18 residues. The V gene end was trimmed by 1 base and the J gene end by 0 bases; junction bases not matched to a gene: 7. The CDR3 is CASSIGPGQGFSNQPQHF. Written as DNA, the CDR3 is TGTGCCAGTAGTATAGGGCCGGGACAGGGCTTTAGCAATCAGCCCCAGCATTTT.

The chain is built from TRBV2 and TRBJ2-7; 7 bases match TRBD2. Germline V CDR1 and CDR2: SNHLY, FYNNEI. The CDR3 runs 13 residues. V shed 8 bases and J 7 bases; nucleotides not matched to a gene: 11. CDR3 loop: CASSPWLAAEQYF. The CDR3 DNA reads as TGTGCCAGCTCCCCCTGGCTAGCGGCTGAGCAGTACTTC.

This chain joins TRBV1 and TRBJ2-3; TRBD2 was called by the table and not checked on the DNA. TRBV1 represents a pseudogene. CDR3 length: 18 amino acids. The CDR3 coding sequence is TGCACCAGCAGCCAAGAAGGGCCACTAGCGGGAGGAACAGATACGCAGTATTTT. Translating it yields CTSSQEGPLAGGTDTQYF.

V and J are TRBV5-4 and TRBJ2-1; 8 bases map to TRBD2. V trimming: 4 bases; J trimming: 8 bases; junction bases outside the gene matches: 5. The CDR3 is 13 residues long. The germline gives CDR1 SGHNT, CDR2 YYREEE (reference sequence). The CDR3 region has the DNA TGTGCCAGCAGCGCCGGGACTAGGGATGAGCAGTTCTTC. Amino acid sequence: CASSAGTRDEQFF.

The genes are TRBV7-9 and TRBJ2-3; D remains unclear. The CDR3 runs to 16 residues. Trimming pared 0 bases from V and 0 bases from J, leaving 10 bases between. Per germline, CDR1 SEHNR and CDR2 FQNEAQ (reference sequence). The CDR3 DNA reads as TGTGCCAGCAGCTTAGCCCTGACAAGAAGCACAGATACGCAGTATTTT. Protein: CASSLALTRSTDTQYF.

The chain has TRBV28 and TRBJ1-1, with 7 nucleotides matching TRBD1. The germline V gene has CDR1 MDHEN and CDR2 SYDVKM. J gave up 3 bases and V 7 bases, and 5 bases lay outside the gene matches. The CDR3 spans 13 residues. The CDR3 nucleotides are TGTGCCAGCATGCCTCAGGGGGACACTGAAGCTTTCTTT. It encodes CASMPQGDTEAFF.

The chain couples TRBV9 to TRBJ2-1; no firm D call. Germline values: CDR1 SGDLS, CDR2 YYNGEE. V lost 0 bases and J 10 bases, leaving 8 bases between the germline ends. This CDR3 has 12 amino acids. This CDR3 reads CASSVVSTEQFF. CDR3 DNA: TGTGCCAGCAGCGTAGTTAGCACCGAGCAGTTCTTC.

The chain is built from TRBV28 and TRBJ1-1; 8 bases match TRBD1. V shed 4 bases and J 5 bases; nucleotides not matched to a gene: 6. This CDR3 has 14 residues. Germline CDR1 MDHEN, CDR2 SYDVKM. CDR3 residues: CASSSRQGKTEAFF. Here the CDR3 DNA reads TGTGCCAGCAGTTCGAGACAGGGGAAAACTGAAGCTTTCTTT.